The 8 T cell receptor beta chains reported below all come from one sample, sequenced in a study of Ad26.COV2.S vaccination and SARS-CoV-2 variants. Treatment described: about 20 received Ad26.COV2.S at low or high dose, single or two shots; about five received placebo; per-sample allocation not given. The study sampled participants on day 63 after the first vaccine or placebo injection. Only in-frame clones appear in the TCRdb table, and some are missing; sequencing was by immunoSEQ multiplex PCR. This sample has a few hundred thousand clones; over 75% occur once, and the top ten carry less than 4.5%. This sample comprised peripheral blood, obtained in a trial of Ad26.COV2.S vaccine versus placebo. These receptors were obtained from a person aged 18-65 years who received the Ad26.COV2.S COVID-19 vaccine or a placebo.

This rearrangement joins TRBV30 to TRBJ2-2; TRBD1 matches 11 bases. Germline loops: CDR1 GTSNPN, CDR2 SVGIG (reference sequence). Trimming took 3 bases from V and 7 from J; bases not matched to a gene: 7. CDR3 length: 15 amino acids. In DNA, the CDR3 is TGTGCCTGGAGGGGAGGGACAGGGGGACACGGGGAGCTGTTTTTT. Translating gives CAWRGGTGGHGELFF.

This sequence joins TRBV7-9 and TRBJ2-1, with D possibly matching TRBD1 (6 bases). Germline CDR1 reads SEHNR; CDR2 reads FQNEAQ (reference sequence). The V end was cut by 5 bases, the J end by 5 bases, with 13 bases between. This CDR3 spans 14 amino acids. The CDR3 region has the DNA TGTGCCAGCAGCATACGGACAGCAAACAATGAGCAGTTCTTC. Protein sequence: CASSIRTANNEQFF. The full variable domain, rest sourced from reference TRBV7-9 and TRBJ2-1, is DTGVSQNPRHKITKRGQNVTFRCDPISEHNRLYWYRQTLGQGPEFLTYFQNEAQLEKSRLLSDRFSAERPKGSFSTLEIQRTEQGDSAMYLCASSIRTANNEQFFGPGTRLTVL.

The sample holds one count of this clone. The gene calls are TRBV30 and TRBJ2-3, with no clear D. V shed 3 bases and J shed 2 bases, with 21 bases lying between them. CDR1 GTSNPN and CDR2 SVGIG come from the germline V gene (reference sequence). The CDR3 is 17 residues long. This CDR3 is CAWRGYRYRSSTDTQYF. CDR3 DNA sequence: TGTGCCTGGAGGGGGTACCGGTACCGAAGTTCCACAGATACGCAGTATTTT.

In this sample, this clone turned up a few times. CDR3: CASRDDGRGDYNSPLHF. CDR3 sequence (DNA): TGTGCCAGCAGGGACGACGGACGGGGGGACTATAATTCACCCCTCCACTTT. V is TRBV2 and J is TRBJ1-6; D is possibly TRBD1 (5 bases). The CDR3 spans 17 residues. The germline CDR1 and CDR2 sequences are SNHLY and FYNNEI. The V and J ends lost 6 bases and 3 bases respectively, with 18 bases between them.

The V and J genes are TRBV9 and TRBJ1-2; D remains ambiguous. The ends were cut back, 7 bases at V and 0 bases at J, with 16 bases in the middle. This CDR3 comprises 15 residues. Germline V lookup: CDR1 SGDLS, CDR2 YYNGEE. The CDR3 DNA sequence: TGTGCCAGCGGTCTAAGGGCAGAAGCTAACTATGGCTACACCTTC. This sequence encodes CASGLRAEANYGYTF.

The genes are TRBV11-3 and TRBJ2-7; perhaps TRBD1 as D (6 bases). This CDR3 has 14 amino acids. CDR1 is SGHNT and CDR2 is YENEEA in the germline V gene. Trimming pared 6 bases from V and 4 bases from J, leaving 16 bases between. Here the CDR3 reads CASSPRDTPYEQYF. The CDR3 nucleotides are TGTGCCAGCAGTCCCCGGGACACTCCTTACGAGCAGTACTTC. Complete variable domain (other parts from reference TRBV11-3 and TRBJ2-7): EAGVVQSPRYKIIEKKQPVAFWCNPISGHNTLYWYLQNLGQGPELLIRYENEEAVDDSQLPKDRFSAERLKGVDSTLKIQPAELGDSAVYLCASSPRDTPYEQYFGPGTRLTVT.

The V call is TRBV9, the J call TRBJ1-6; 9 nucleotides align to TRBD1. Germline CDR1 and CDR2: SGDLS and YYNGEE. The CDR3 is made up of 16 amino acids. Trimming cost V 4 bases and J 9 bases; bases outside gene matches: 11. DNA for the CDR3: TGTGCCAGCAGCATCTCGGACAGGGGTGACAGTTCACCCCTCCACTTT. Encoded protein: CASSISDRGDSSPLHF.

The chain uses TRBV4-1 and TRBJ2-7, with no clear D. Between the trimmed V and J ends, which lost 3 bases and 0 bases, there was a span of 12 bases. Per the germline V gene, CDR1 is MGHRA and CDR2 is YSYEKL. The CDR3 length is 15 residues. CDR3: CASSQPAESSYEQYF. The DNA for the CDR3 is TGCGCCAGCAGCCAGCCGGCCGAGAGCTCCTACGAGCAGTACTTC.